The 16 T cell receptor beta chains below come from one sample, sequenced in a study of cytomegalovirus exposure and HLA in healthy donors. Sequencing used immunoSEQ multiplex PCR; TCRdb keeps in-frame clones, though not all of them. In the table there are around 60,000 clones, 90% to 97% of which are singletons. Material for sequencing was PBMCs. These receptors were collected from a woman in her late teens or twenties in good health and CMV-seronegative.

This CDR3 reads CASSLGRGSSYEQYF. CDR3 nucleotides: TGTGCCAGCAGCTTGGGGCGGGGGAGCTCCTACGAGCAGTACTTC. The V gene is TRBV5-4, the J gene TRBJ2-7; 7 bases agree with TRBD2. V dropped 0 bases and J dropped 0; count of bases not matched to a gene: 3. The length of the CDR3 is 15 residues. The germline V gene encodes CDR1 SGHNT and CDR2 YYREEE (reference sequence).

The rearrangement joins TRBV6-5 to TRBJ1-5; 7 bases agree with TRBD1. The CDR3 loop spans 13 amino acids. Looked up from germline, CDR1 is MNHEY and CDR2 is SVGAGI. J was trimmed by 7 bases and V by 4 bases; bases with no gene match: 4. The CDR3 sequence: CASSSAGGQPQHF. The CDR3 DNA reads TGTGCCAGCAGTTCGGCAGGGGGGCAGCCCCAGCATTTT.

The chain employs TRBV2 and TRBJ2-7, with D possibly matching TRBD1 (5 bases). The CDR3 contains 14 residues. Trimming cost V 5 bases and J 3 bases, with 14 bases left between them. Germline loops: CDR1 SNHLY, CDR2 FYNNEI. The CDR3 is CASSLPDSDYEQYF. The CDR3 DNA sequence: TGTGCCAGCAGTTTGCCCGACAGCGACTACGAGCAGTACTTC. Full variable domain (rest looked up from reference TRBV2 and TRBJ2-7): EPEVTQTPSHQVTQMGQEVILRCVPISNHLYFYWYRQILGQKVEFLVSFYNNEISEKSEIFDDQFSVERPDGSNFTLKIRSTKLEDSAMYFCASSLPDSDYEQYFGPGTRLTVT.

With regard to this clone: At one boundary the junction diverges from the germline segment, which might be a read error. This sequence joins TRBV5-1 and TRBJ2-3; TRBD1 matches 7 bases. Germline V gene sequence: CDR1 SGHRS, CDR2 YFSETQ. The CDR3 runs to 13 residues. CDR3 region: CASSLSRRQGVDF. For the CDR3, the DNA is TGCGCCAGCAGCTTGAGCCGGCGACAGGGAGTGGATTTT.

CDR3 in DNA: TGTGCCAGCAGTGCCCCGGGTAGTGAAAAACTGTTTTTT. Translation: CASSAPGSEKLFF. V and J are TRBV28 and TRBJ1-4, with D unclear. CDR1 is MDHEN and CDR2 is SYDVKM in the germline V gene. Trimming pared 5 bases from V and 7 bases from J, leaving 11 bases between. This CDR3 spans 13 amino acids.

The chain has TRBV30 and TRBJ1-2, with D tentatively TRBD1 (6 bases). CDR3 length equals 14 residues. Trimming shortened V by 6 bases and J by 8 bases, and 22 bases separated the two germline ends. The germline V gene has CDR1 GTSNPN and CDR2 SVGIG (reference sequence). The CDR3 spells CACFESGEGWGYTF. The CDR3, as DNA: TGTGCCTGCTTTGAGTCAGGGGAGGGTTGGGGCTACACCTTC.

V and J are TRBV9 and TRBJ2-1; 11 bases are a match to TRBD2. Per the germline V gene, CDR1 is SGDLS and CDR2 is YYNGEE. V dropped 3 bases and J dropped 7; count of bases not matched to a gene: 6. The CDR3 is 15 residues long. The CDR3 region has the DNA TGTGCCAGCAGCGCTAGCGGGGGGCTGCGGAATGAGCAGTTCTTC. It codes for CASSASGGLRNEQFF. Using reference TRBV9 and TRBJ2-1 for the parts outside the CDR3, the full variable domain is DSGVTQTPKHLITATGQRVTLRCSPRSGDLSVYWYQQSLDQGLQFLIQYYNGEERAKGNILERFSAQQFPDLHSELNLSSLELGDSALYFCASSASGGLRNEQFFGPGTRLTVL.

The chain joins TRBV29-1 to TRBJ2-5; D may be TRBD1 (6 bases). CDR3 length: 13 residues. Trimming took 4 bases from V and 3 from J, leaving 12 bases between them. Germline V CDR1 and CDR2: SQVTM, ANQGSEA. CDR3 loop: CSVGAGEKETQYF. DNA of the CDR3: TGCAGCGTTGGGGCAGGGGAAAAAGAGACCCAGTACTTC.

The chain combines TRBV7-9 with TRBJ1-1, with D perhaps TRBD1 (6 bases). Deletions cut 3 bases from V and 0 bases from J, with 11 bases between. CDR1 is SEHNR, CDR2 FQNEAQ, per germline (reference sequence). This CDR3 has 15 residues. This CDR3 is CASSLDRLLNTEAFF. CDR3 nucleotide sequence: TGTGCCAGCAGCTTGGACAGACTCCTGAACACTGAAGCTTTCTTT.

The chain couples TRBV27 to TRBJ2-1; 7 nucleotides line up with TRBD1. J was trimmed by 4 bases and V by 5 bases; bases with no gene match: 5. Germline V CDR1 and CDR2: MNHEY, SMNVEV (reference sequence). This CDR3 region has 14 residues. CDR3 residues: CASSEQGTYNEQFF. The CDR3, as DNA: TGTGCCAGCAGTGAACAGGGGACATACAATGAGCAGTTCTTC.

The chain couples TRBV4-3 to TRBJ2-3, with D tentatively TRBD1 (5 bases). From germline, CDR1 is LGHNA and CDR2 YSLEER. The CDR3 covers 11 residues. V lost 6 bases to trimming and J lost 10 bases, with 11 bases between them. Here the CDR3 DNA reads TGCGCCAGCAGACCCCCCAGGGCGCAGTATTTT. This gives the protein CASRPPRAQYF.

This rearrangement joins TRBV27 to TRBJ1-5; D might be TRBD1 (5 bases). V lost 3 bases and J lost 3, with 6 bases in between. Germline V gene data show CDR1 as MNHEY and CDR2 as SMNVEV (reference sequence). This CDR3 spans 13 amino acids. The CDR3 here is CASSFGANQPQHF. The CDR3 bases are TGTGCCAGCAGTTTTGGGGCCAATCAGCCCCAGCATTTT.

The CDR3 is CASSLGQGSYTF. CDR3 nucleotide sequence: TGTGCCAGCAGCCTGGGACAGGGTAGCTACACCTTC. This chain connects TRBV7-3 to TRBJ1-2; 9 bases match TRBD1. V shed 5 bases, J shed 9 bases, and the junction held 4 bases outside the gene matches. The CDR3 totals 12 residues. Germline-derived CDR1 and CDR2 are SGHTA and FQGTGA.

This rearrangement joins TRBV9 to TRBJ2-7; a weak D match, TRBD2 (6 bases). Trimming stripped 1 base from V and 2 bases from J, with 16 bases between. Germline lookup yields CDR1 SGDLS and CDR2 YYNGEE. This CDR3 has 16 residues. CDR3 coding DNA: TGTGCCAGCAGCGTACGGCCCAGCGGGCCTACCTACGAGCAGTACTTC. Translated: CASSVRPSGPTYEQYF.

V usage is TRBV19 and J usage is TRBJ2-1, with TRBD1 matching over 9 bases. The CDR3 extends over 15 amino acids. The V gene's germline CDR1 is LNHDA and CDR2 SQIVND (reference sequence). After removal of 5 bases from V and 0 bases from J, the junction contained 2 bases not matched to a gene. CDR3 sequence reads: CASSPDRGSYNEQFF. The CDR3 DNA is TGTGCCAGTAGTCCGGACAGGGGCTCCTACAATGAGCAGTTCTTC.

The CDR3 region is CASSLWSSGAPYEQYF. In DNA form, the CDR3 reads TGTGCCAGCAGCTTATGGTCTAGCGGGGCCCCCTACGAGCAGTACTTC. The rearrangement links TRBV7-8 to TRBJ2-7, with 9 bases aligning to TRBD2. Germline V gene sequence: CDR1 SGHVS, CDR2 FQNEAQ. This CDR3 spans 16 amino acids. The V gene end was trimmed by 2 bases and the J gene end by 2 bases; junction bases not matched to a gene: 7.